This T cell receptor (beta chain) was captured in a study of T cell responses to AZD1222 COVID-19 vaccine. Findings and limits, study-wide: Spike-specific TCR breadth rose after two AZD1222 doses, and depth rose as well. Regions left unmutated in variants are reportedly the target of nearly half of spike-specific TCRs. At baseline, seropositivity was found in only a handful of AZD1222 recipients. Donors skewed white British and female; clonal diversity was possibly underestimated.

Using immunoSEQ multiplex PCR, the repertoire was profiled, and TCRdb retains in-frame clones only, with some absent. The sample carries about 160,000 clones, 75% to 95% recorded once. As for this clone: Its target is unknown.

This specimen was peripheral blood, taken 28 days after the second AZD1222 dose. This TCR was recovered from an adult who received the AZD1222 COVID-19 vaccine.

The CDR3: CASSLKQTKSSDTQYF. The CDR3 region has the DNA TGTGCCAGCAGCTTAAAGCAGACGAAATCCTCAGATACGCAGTATTTT. The rearrangement joins TRBV7-9 to TRBJ2-3; no clear D. The CDR3 spans 16 residues. Trimming pared 2 bases from V and 4 bases from J, leaving 16 bases between. Germline V gene data show CDR1 as SEHNR and CDR2 as FQNEAQ (reference sequence).